This T cell receptor (beta chain) is drawn from a study of shared clonotypes between healthy human individuals. Overall study results and limits: Naive CD4 clonotypes overlapped across a few donors at approximately 5.5%.

Remarks on this clone: The target antigen is unknown.

CD45RA-negative memory and CD45RA+ naive subsets were split from the CD4+ cells. V lost 4 bases and J lost 0, with 9 bases in between. This CDR3 comprises 14 residues. The V gene's germline CDR1 is SNHLY and CDR2 FYNNEI. Replicate PCRs from sorted subsets contained roughly 200 ng DNA, which is around 30,000 T cell genomes. Original processing notes: For the immunoSEQ data, sequences were junction-only without quality scores, so filtering differed. Method: immunoSEQ multiplex PCR; TCRdb's copy keeps in-frame clones and lacks some. For V, J and clone size, that table is used; D and trimming come from the DNA. The table has about 2.3 million clones, just under 95% seen once; the top ten hold more than 0.35%.

The sequence derives from a man younger than 35 in good health. Some clones in this sample may be carry-over from other donors' samples. The sequenced sample was naive CD4+ T cells from PBMCs. Subset: CD45RA+ positively selected. This sequence joins TRBV2 and TRBJ1-2; D call uncertain. The CDR3 bases are TGTGCCAGCAGTGGGACGGTCACTAACTATGGCTACACCTTC. Protein sequence: CASSGTVTNYGYTF.